This TCR beta chain was profiled in a study of CXCR4 blockade with PD-1 therapy in pancreatic cancer. Notes on the study in general: Survival did not correlate with tumor clonality, which averaged approximately 0.15 versus 0.05.

Repertoires were generated with immunoSEQ multiplex PCR, while TCRdb's copy carries only in-frame clones and drops some. The sample shows approximately 2,500 clones, 40% of them seen only once. As for this clone: Antigen: not known.

Losses at the gene ends were 3 bases for V and 2 bases for J; bases not matched to a gene: 12. The CDR3 is 17 residues long. Germline V gene data show CDR1 as SGHDN and CDR2 as FVKESK. The sequence derives from a human donor with pancreatic ductal adenocarcinoma. Sequenced input: tumor tissue. The rearrangement links TRBV14 to TRBJ2-5; 7 bases match TRBD2. CDR3 protein: CASSQRKSGLPQETQYF. For the CDR3, the DNA is TGTGCCAGCAGCCAGAGGAAATCGGGACTACCTCAAGAGACCCAGTACTTC. Full variable domain (remainder filled in from reference TRBV14 and TRBJ2-5): EAGVTQFPSHSVIEKGQTVTLRCDPISGHDNLYWYRRVMGKEIKFLLHFVKESKQDESGMPNNRFLAERTGGTYSTLKVQPAELEDSGVYFCASSQRKSGLPQETQYFGPGTRLLVL.